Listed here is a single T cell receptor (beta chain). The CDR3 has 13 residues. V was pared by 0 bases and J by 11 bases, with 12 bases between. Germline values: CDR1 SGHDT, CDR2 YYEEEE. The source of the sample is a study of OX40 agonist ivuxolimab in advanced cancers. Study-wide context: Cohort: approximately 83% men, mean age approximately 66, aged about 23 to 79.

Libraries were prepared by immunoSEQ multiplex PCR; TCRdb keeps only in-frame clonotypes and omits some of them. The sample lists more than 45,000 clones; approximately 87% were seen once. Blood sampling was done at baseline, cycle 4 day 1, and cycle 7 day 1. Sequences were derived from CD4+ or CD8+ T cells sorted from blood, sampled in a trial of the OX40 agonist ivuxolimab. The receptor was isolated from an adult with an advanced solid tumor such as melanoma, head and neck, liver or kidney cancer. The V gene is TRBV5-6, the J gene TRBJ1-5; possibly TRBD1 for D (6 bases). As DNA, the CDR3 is TGTGCCAGCAGCTTGGCCGAACAGGGTTCCCAGCATTTT. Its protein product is CASSLAEQGSQHF.